This TCR beta chain derives from a study of early T cells in non-severe SARS-CoV-2 infection (dated by TCRdb to the early 2020s). Context from the whole study: Bulk RNA from unsorted whole blood was used for TCR sequencing, so alpha and beta chains could not be paired. General findings and caveats noted by the study authors: VDJdb matching was skewed toward anti-spike CD8 responses and likely underestimated virus-specific expansions by missing private and CD4 specificities.

Set within a cohort of healthcare workers in London, UK, this nested case-control study involved weekly PCR testing of nasopharyngeal swabs along with blood sampling. Healthcare workers were recruited during the week of the UK lockdown, between 23 and 31 March 2020, and followed weekly for up to about 15 weeks. Library prep was done by 5' RACE. The listed sequencing device is NextSeq 500. Unique molecular identifiers were attached to individual cDNA molecules in the TCR library protocol so that sequencing error and PCR bias could be corrected. Both TCR alpha and beta chains were sequenced, and tight co-correlation was observed between alpha and beta sequence abundances in each sample. The published analysis was carried out like this. Decombinator V4 was used to annotate the V gene, J gene and CDR3 of the TCR sequences. TCRs were defined as expanded if a significant change between any two time points was detected under a Poisson model with p below 0.0001. TCR abundances were normalised to the total number of TCRs sequenced per sample and were expressed as counts per million. VDJdb, accessed on 1 November 2021, was searched for TCRs annotated for CMV, EBV and SARS-CoV-2, and TCRs annotated for more than one antigen were excluded. TCRdb applied fastp at Q25 and MiXCR to the public reads, then kept only in-frame beta chains. Each record represents a unique CDR3 protein, reported with the most common genes and DNA among its rows. The V and J calls here are based on TCRdb, not the publication. This sample is represented by under 70,000 distinct CDR3 sequences; approximately 13% of them were singletons. The top ten constitute approximately 8.5% of the sample.

This clonotype was counted a few times. Its antigen specificity is not known. No clone much larger than this one lies a single base away; base qualities are absent. The sample consisted of whole blood, taken at baseline. The TCR was taken from an adult who was a healthcare worker with PCR-confirmed SARS-CoV-2 infection or an uninfected control (not recorded which).

Here the CDR3 is given as CASSLKRIGYEQYF. The base sequence is TGTGCCAGCAGTTTAAAGCGGATCGGATACGAGCAGTACTTC. This receptor chain uses TRBV27 and TRBJ2-7, and perhaps TRBD2 as D gene, on 5 matching bases. V is shortened by 2 bases, J by 4 bases, and the region joining them spans 12 bases. The germline V gene (reference sequence) gives CDR1 as MNHEY and CDR2 as SMNVEV. The CDR3 holds 14 amino acids from the cysteine to the phenylalanine. Only the CDR3 DNA stays, 42 bases, in frame from base 1.